A selection of T cell receptor beta chains follows, all from one sample in a study of control samples from healthy donors and cancer patients. The assay was immunoSEQ multiplex PCR, and TCRdb's table has in-frame clones only and misses some. The data contain about 120,000 clones, approximately 92% of them singletons. Source material: blood. All receptors derive from a man aged 40-55 years in good health. The CDR3 runs from the conserved cysteine through the conserved F or W. D genes are given only for firm matches. Clone size is stated in some rows and not others, as once, few, many or a class when expanded.

J gene: TRBJ2-3
D gene: .
clone size: .
V gene: TRBV3-1/TRBV3-2
CDR3 DNA: TGTGCCAGCAGCCAAGCCCTTGTAGGGGGGGGGAACACAGATACGCAGTATTTT
CDR3 protein: CASSQALVGGGNTDTQYF

J gene: TRBJ2-3
D gene: TRBD2
clone size: once
V gene: TRBV6-5
CDR3 DNA: TGTGCCAGCAGTTCAGTCCACAGCGGGGGCACAGATACGCAGTATTTT
CDR3 protein: CASSSVHSGGTDTQYF

J gene: TRBJ1-4
D gene: TRBD1
clone size: once
V gene: TRBV9
CDR3 DNA: TGTGCCATCCCGCAGGGGGCTGATGAAAAACTGTTTTTT
CDR3 protein: CAIPQGADEKLFF

J gene: TRBJ1-2
D gene: TRBD1
clone size: .
V gene: TRBV18
CDR3 DNA: TGTGCCAGCTCCCTCGGAGACAGGGAACGTCCAGATGGCTACACCTTC
CDR3 protein: CASSLGDRERPDGYTF

J gene: TRBJ1-2
D gene: .
clone size: .
V gene: TRBV5-1
CDR3 DNA: TGCGCCAGCAGCTTATTCACAGGTGGCTACACCTTC
CDR3 protein: CASSLFTGGYTF

J gene: TRBJ1-6
D gene: TRBD1
clone size: .
V gene: TRBV5-4
CDR3 DNA: TGTGCCAGCAGCTCCCGGGACAGGGGCAATAATTCACCCCTCCACTTT
CDR3 protein: CASSSRDRGNNSPLHF

J gene: TRBJ2-5
D gene: .
clone size: .
V gene: TRBV23-1
CDR3 DNA: TGCGCCAGCAGTCATCGCCTTACCCGACGGGGGCAAGAGACCCAGTACTTC
CDR3 protein: CASSHRLTRRGQETQYF

J gene: TRBJ2-1
D gene: .
clone size: .
V gene: TRBV4-2
CDR3 DNA: TGTGCCAGCAGCCAAGACCGGGACCCGAGGAAGTCCGAGCAGTTCTTC
CDR3 protein: CASSQDRDPRKSEQFF

J gene: TRBJ1-1
D gene: .
clone size: .
V gene: TRBV5-6
CDR3 DNA: TGTGCCAGCAGCTTTCCCGACGAGAACACTGAAGCTTTCTTT
CDR3 protein: CASSFPDENTEAFF

J gene: TRBJ2-5
D gene: .
clone size: .
V gene: TRBV29-1
CDR3 DNA: TGCAGCGCCACCCCCGATAATCTGGAGACCCAGTACTTC
CDR3 protein: CSATPDNLETQYF

J gene: TRBJ1-1
D gene: TRBD1
clone size: .
V gene: TRBV25-1
CDR3 DNA: TGTGCCAGCAAGACAGGGGCGAACACTGAAGCTTTCTTT
CDR3 protein: CASKTGANTEAFF

J gene: TRBJ2-7
D gene: .
clone size: .
V gene: TRBV4-1
CDR3 DNA: TGCGCCAGCAGCCAAAGGGGTGGGGGCTACGAGCAGTACTTC
CDR3 protein: CASSQRGGGYEQYF

J gene: TRBJ2-3
D gene: .
clone size: .
V gene: TRBV12-3/TRBV12-4
CDR3 DNA: TGTGCCAGCAGCACGATCGCAGATACGCAGTATTTT
CDR3 protein: CASSTIADTQYF

J gene: TRBJ1-4
D gene: .
clone size: .
V gene: TRBV18
CDR3 DNA: TGTGCCAGCTCAGAGAGGGGGAGTGGTGAAAAACTGTTTTTT
CDR3 protein: CASSERGSGEKLFF

J gene: TRBJ1-4
D gene: .
clone size: few
V gene: TRBV5-4
CDR3 DNA: TGTGCCAGCAGCTTGGTTGGGTCGGGCCTCGAAGAAAAACTGTTTTTT
CDR3 protein: CASSLVGSGLEEKLFF

J gene: TRBJ2-3
D gene: .
clone size: .
V gene: TRBV11-2
CDR3 DNA: TGTGCCAGCAGCTTCTCCAGCCCGTCGGATACGCAGTATTTT
CDR3 protein: CASSFSSPSDTQYF

J gene: TRBJ1-2
D gene: TRBD1
clone size: .
V gene: TRBV6-5
CDR3 DNA: TGTGCCAGCAGTTACCAAGGACAGGGTGTCTATGGCTACACCTTC
CDR3 protein: CASSYQGQGVYGYTF

J gene: TRBJ2-1
D gene: .
clone size: once
V gene: TRBV14
CDR3 DNA: TGTGCCAGCAGTTCGCTTTATGGGGAGCAGTTCTTC
CDR3 protein: CASSSLYGEQFF

J gene: TRBJ2-5
D gene: TRBD1
clone size: .
V gene: TRBV5-1
CDR3 DNA: TGCGCCAGCAGCTTGGCGGGGACAGGGGAGACCCAGTACTTC
CDR3 protein: CASSLAGTGETQYF

J gene: TRBJ1-5
D gene: .
clone size: once
V gene: TRBV19
CDR3 DNA: TGTGCCAGTGGAGGAACAGTTAATCAGCCCCAGCATTTT
CDR3 protein: CASGGTVNQPQHF

J gene: TRBJ2-3
D gene: .
clone size: .
V gene: TRBV5-6
CDR3 DNA: TGTGCCAGCAGCTTGGCCGGGAGCACAGATACGCAGTATTTT
CDR3 protein: CASSLAGSTDTQYF

J gene: TRBJ1-1
D gene: .
clone size: .
V gene: TRBV5-1
CDR3 DNA: TGCGCCAGCAGCCCCGTCACCCTCGAGAACACTGAAGCTTTCTTT
CDR3 protein: CASSPVTLENTEAFF

J gene: TRBJ2-2
D gene: TRBD2
clone size: once
V gene: TRBV11-2
CDR3 DNA: TGTGCCAGCAGCTTCGGACTAGCGGGGAACACCGGGGAGCTGTTTTTT
CDR3 protein: CASSFGLAGNTGELFF

J gene: TRBJ2-2
D gene: .
clone size: .
V gene: TRBV7-3
CDR3 DNA: TGTGCCAGCAGCTCCCGGAGTGGTAACACCGGGGAGCTGTTTTTT
CDR3 protein: CASSSRSGNTGELFF

J gene: TRBJ2-2
D gene: TRBD1
clone size: .
V gene: TRBV5-1
CDR3 DNA: TGCGCCAGCAGCCCACGACAGGGCGGCACCGGGGAGCTGTTTTTT
CDR3 protein: CASSPRQGGTGELFF

J gene: TRBJ2-3
D gene: .
clone size: .
V gene: TRBV6-1
CDR3 DNA: TGTGCCAGCAGTGAAGCAATAAACGGCCCCTATCCGCAGTATTTT
CDR3 protein: CASSEAINGPYPQYF

J gene: TRBJ1-2
D gene: .
clone size: .
V gene: TRBV2
CDR3 DNA: TGTGCCAGCAGTGACGTCCTCGGCTACACCTTC
CDR3 protein: CASSDVLGYTF

J gene: TRBJ1-3
D gene: TRBD1
clone size: .
V gene: TRBV9
CDR3 DNA: TGTGCCAGCAGCGCAAACAGGGGGACAGGAGGAAACACCATATATTTT
CDR3 protein: CASSANRGTGGNTIYF

J gene: TRBJ1-2
D gene: .
clone size: .
V gene: TRBV2
CDR3 DNA: TGTGCCTCCGGGGGAGGGGATGGCTACACCTTC
CDR3 protein: CASGGGDGYTF

J gene: TRBJ1-5
D gene: TRBD1
clone size: .
V gene: TRBV13
CDR3 DNA: TGTGCCAGCAGCCTACAGGGGGCCGGCAATCAGCCCCAGCATTTT
CDR3 protein: CASSLQGAGNQPQHF

J gene: TRBJ2-2
D gene: .
clone size: .
V gene: TRBV30
CDR3 DNA: TGTGCCTGGAGCAAGAACACCGGGGAGCTGTTTTTT
CDR3 protein: CAWSKNTGELFF

J gene: TRBJ1-2
D gene: TRBD1
clone size: .
V gene: TRBV5-8
CDR3 DNA: TGTGCCAGCAGCTTCGGGACAGGGAACTATGGCTACACCTTC
CDR3 protein: CASSFGTGNYGYTF

J gene: TRBJ2-2
D gene: .
clone size: .
V gene: TRBV2
CDR3 DNA: TGTGCCAGCACTAGGGCCGGGGAGCTGTTTTTT
CDR3 protein: CASTRAGELFF

J gene: TRBJ2-7
D gene: .
clone size: .
V gene: TRBV19
CDR3 DNA: TGTGCCAGTAGTGAAACTTGGGACGGATCCTACGAGCAGTACTTC
CDR3 protein: CASSETWDGSYEQYF

J gene: TRBJ2-5
D gene: .
clone size: .
V gene: TRBV7-2
CDR3 DNA: TGTGCCAGCAGCCGAGAGGAGACCCAGTACTTC
CDR3 protein: CASSREETQYF

J gene: TRBJ2-2
D gene: .
clone size: .
V gene: TRBV18
CDR3 DNA: TGTGCCAGCTCACCACAACGGAGGGGAAACACCGGGGAGCTGTTTTTT
CDR3 protein: CASSPQRRGNTGELFF

J gene: TRBJ2-1
D gene: .
clone size: .
V gene: TRBV9
CDR3 DNA: TGTGCCAGCAGCGTAGCGGGGGGCCAGATATATGAGCAGTTCTTC
CDR3 protein: CASSVAGGQIYEQFF

J gene: TRBJ1-1
D gene: TRBD1
clone size: .
V gene: TRBV25-1
CDR3 DNA: TGTGCCAGCACCCAAGCGGGACAGACTGAAGCTTTCTTT
CDR3 protein: CASTQAGQTEAFF

J gene: TRBJ2-5
D gene: .
clone size: .
V gene: TRBV5-1
CDR3 DNA: TGCGCCAGCAGCTTGGGGCAGCAAGAGACCCAGTACTTC
CDR3 protein: CASSLGQQETQYF

J gene: TRBJ1-1
D gene: TRBD1
clone size: .
V gene: TRBV6-6
CDR3 DNA: TGTGCCACCTTACAGGGGGGTGGCACTGAAGCTTTCTTT
CDR3 protein: CATLQGGGTEAFF

J gene: TRBJ2-7
D gene: .
clone size: .
V gene: TRBV7-9
CDR3 DNA: TGTGCCAGCAGCTTAGCGGGAGCCGAGCAGTACTTC
CDR3 protein: CASSLAGAEQYF

J gene: TRBJ1-1
D gene: .
clone size: .
V gene: TRBV30
CDR3 DNA: TGTGCCTGGAGTCTGGGCGTGAACACTGAAGCTTTCTTT
CDR3 protein: CAWSLGVNTEAFF

J gene: TRBJ2-7
D gene: TRBD1
clone size: .
V gene: TRBV18
CDR3 DNA: TGTGCCAGCTCAGCCGGGACAGACTACGAGCAGTACTTC
CDR3 protein: CASSAGTDYEQYF

J gene: TRBJ2-1
D gene: TRBD2
clone size: .
V gene: TRBV6-2/TRBV6-3
CDR3 DNA: TGTGCCAGCAGTTACTCGAGGGAGGGGTCGCCCTACAATGAGCAGTTCTTC
CDR3 protein: CASSYSREGSPYNEQFF

J gene: TRBJ2-5
D gene: .
clone size: .
V gene: TRBV15
CDR3 DNA: TGTGCCACCAGCAGAGATACGGGGGAGACCCAGTACTTC
CDR3 protein: CATSRDTGETQYF

J gene: TRBJ1-3
D gene: .
clone size: .
V gene: TRBV2
CDR3 DNA: TGTGCCAGCACGGCAGTCTCTGGAAACACCATATATTTT
CDR3 protein: CASTAVSGNTIYF

J gene: TRBJ2-7
D gene: .
clone size: .
V gene: TRBV9
CDR3 DNA: TGTGCCAGCAGCGTAGGGCCCTCCTACGAGCAGTACTTC
CDR3 protein: CASSVGPSYEQYF

J gene: TRBJ2-7
D gene: TRBD1
clone size: .
V gene: TRBV27
CDR3 DNA: TGTGCCAGCACCAATCTTGGGACAGGGACCTACGAGCAGTACTTC
CDR3 protein: CASTNLGTGTYEQYF

J gene: TRBJ1-3
D gene: .
clone size: .
V gene: TRBV28
CDR3 DNA: TGTGCCAGCACCCCTCAAACCCGTATGGGGTACACCATATATTTT
CDR3 protein: CASTPQTRMGYTIYF

J gene: TRBJ1-5
D gene: .
clone size: .
V gene: TRBV10-3
CDR3 DNA: TGTGCCATCAGGGAAAATGCCAATCAGCCCCAGCATTTT
CDR3 protein: CAIRENANQPQHF

J gene: TRBJ1-4
D gene: .
clone size: .
V gene: TRBV6-5
CDR3 DNA: TGTGCCAGCAGTAAGGGTAGGGGAAGCGAAAAACTGTTTTTT
CDR3 protein: CASSKGRGSEKLFF

J gene: TRBJ2-2
D gene: TRBD2
clone size: .
V gene: TRBV18
CDR3 DNA: TGTGCCAGCTCACCGGGACTAACGAACACCGGGGAGCTGTTTTTT
CDR3 protein: CASSPGLTNTGELFF

J gene: TRBJ1-3
D gene: .
clone size: few
V gene: TRBV19
CDR3 DNA: TGTGCCAGTAGAGTCGGATCGGGGGCTGGAAACACCATATATTTT
CDR3 protein: CASRVGSGAGNTIYF

J gene: TRBJ2-5
D gene: .
clone size: .
V gene: TRBV9
CDR3 DNA: TGTGCCAGCGCTCGCAGGGCGGTCCAAGAGACCCAGTACTTC
CDR3 protein: CASARRAVQETQYF

J gene: TRBJ2-3
D gene: .
clone size: .
V gene: TRBV7-8
CDR3 DNA: TGTGCCAGCAGCCCACGGGGGACAGATACGCAGTATTTT
CDR3 protein: CASSPRGTDTQYF

J gene: TRBJ1-6
D gene: .
clone size: .
V gene: TRBV2
CDR3 DNA: TGTGCCAGCAGTGATGGACCCAGCTCCTATAATTCACCCCTCCACTTT
CDR3 protein: CASSDGPSSYNSPLHF

J gene: TRBJ2-7
D gene: .
clone size: once
V gene: TRBV28
CDR3 DNA: TGTGCCAGCAGGGCAGGGAGCACCTACGAGCAGTACTTC
CDR3 protein: CASRAGSTYEQYF

J gene: TRBJ1-2
D gene: .
clone size: few
V gene: TRBV9
CDR3 DNA: TGTGCCAGCAGACCGGTCGCCAACTATGGCTACACCTTC
CDR3 protein: CASRPVANYGYTF

J gene: TRBJ2-3
D gene: TRBD2
clone size: .
V gene: TRBV5-1
CDR3 DNA: TGCGCCAGCAGCCGTCTTGCTAGCGGGGAGGATACGCAGTATTTT
CDR3 protein: CASSRLASGEDTQYF

J gene: TRBJ2-3
D gene: TRBD2
clone size: once
V gene: TRBV7-3
CDR3 DNA: TGTGCCAGCAGCGAGACTAGCGGGGGGTTCGGGTCGAGAGATACGCAGTATTTT
CDR3 protein: CASSETSGGFGSRDTQYF